The 2 T cell receptor beta chains reported below all come from one sample, sequenced in a study of control samples from healthy donors and cancer patients (dated by TCRdb to about 2020). The library was built by means of the immunoSEQ multiplex PCR assay. Entries here come from immuneACCESS through TCRdb and include only in-frame sequences with V and J called. Some clones fail to appear in such tables; in the studies checked, an unresolved V gene covers under half of the shortfall, and the cause of the remainder is unknown. In this sample the table shows some 410,000 clones, approximately 92% of which occur a single time. The ten largest account for over 5.5% of the sample. The material sequenced was PBMCs. The receptors were gathered from a middle-aged man with head and neck cancer.

The genes are TRBV30 and TRBJ2-2; perhaps TRBD2 as D (5 bases). The CDR3 extends over 13 amino acids. The V end was cut by 0 bases, the J end by 6 bases, with 8 bases between. Germline assignment: CDR1 GTSNPN and CDR2 SVGIG (reference sequence). The CDR3 here is CAWSVDSAGELFF. As DNA, the CDR3 is TGTGCCTGGAGTGTTGATAGCGCCGGGGAGCTGTTTTTT.

The J gene is TRBJ1-1, the V gene TRBV7-3; possible D gene TRBD1, 6 bases. This CDR3 region has 18 residues. V lost 1 base, J lost 1 base, and 19 bases lay in between. In germline, CDR1 is SGHTA, CDR2 FQGTGA. CDR3 DNA sequence: TGTGCCAGCAGCTTAATAGGATCCAACAGGGCTGGGAACACTGAAGCTTTCTTT. Amino acids: CASSLIGSNRAGNTEAFF.